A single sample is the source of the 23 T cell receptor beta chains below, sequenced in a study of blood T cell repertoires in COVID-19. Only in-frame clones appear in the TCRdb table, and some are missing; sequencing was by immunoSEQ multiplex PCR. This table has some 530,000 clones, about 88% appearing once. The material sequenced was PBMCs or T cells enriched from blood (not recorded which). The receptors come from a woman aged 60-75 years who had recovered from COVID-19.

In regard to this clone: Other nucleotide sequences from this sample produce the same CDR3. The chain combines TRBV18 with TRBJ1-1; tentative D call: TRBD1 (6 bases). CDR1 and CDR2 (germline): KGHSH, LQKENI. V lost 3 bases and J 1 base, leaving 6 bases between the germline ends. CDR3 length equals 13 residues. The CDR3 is CASSPTGNTEAFF. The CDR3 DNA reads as TGTGCCAGCTCACCGACAGGGAACACTGAAGCTTTCTTT.

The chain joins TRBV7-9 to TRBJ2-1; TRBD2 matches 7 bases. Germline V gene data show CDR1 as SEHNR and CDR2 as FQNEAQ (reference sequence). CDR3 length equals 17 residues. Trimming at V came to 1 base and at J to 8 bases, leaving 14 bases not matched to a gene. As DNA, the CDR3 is TGTGCCAGCAGCTTAGATTTGTGGGCTAGCGGTCTCGATGAGCAGTTCTTC. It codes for CASSLDLWASGLDEQFF.

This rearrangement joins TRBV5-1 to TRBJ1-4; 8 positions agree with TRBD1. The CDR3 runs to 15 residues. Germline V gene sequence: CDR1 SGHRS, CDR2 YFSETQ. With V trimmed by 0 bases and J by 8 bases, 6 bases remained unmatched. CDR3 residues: CASSLAGGSEEKLFF. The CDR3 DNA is TGCGCCAGCAGCTTGGCAGGGGGCTCGGAGGAAAAACTGTTTTTT.

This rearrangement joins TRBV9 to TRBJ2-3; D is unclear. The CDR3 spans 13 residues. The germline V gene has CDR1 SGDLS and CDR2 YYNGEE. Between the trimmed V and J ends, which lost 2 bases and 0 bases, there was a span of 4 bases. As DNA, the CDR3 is TGTGCCAGCAGCGTGACTAGCACAGATACGCAGTATTTT. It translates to CASSVTSTDTQYF.

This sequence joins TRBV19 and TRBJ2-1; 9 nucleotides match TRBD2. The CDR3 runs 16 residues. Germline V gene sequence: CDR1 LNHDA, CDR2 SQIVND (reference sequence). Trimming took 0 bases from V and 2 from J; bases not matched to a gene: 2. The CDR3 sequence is CASSIDAGGPYNEQFF. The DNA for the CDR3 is TGTGCCAGTAGTATAGATGCGGGGGGGCCCTACAATGAGCAGTTCTTC.

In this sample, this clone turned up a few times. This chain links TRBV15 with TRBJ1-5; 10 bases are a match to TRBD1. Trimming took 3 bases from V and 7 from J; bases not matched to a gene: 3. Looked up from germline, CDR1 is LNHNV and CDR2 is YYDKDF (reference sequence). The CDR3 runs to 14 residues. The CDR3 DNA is TGTGCCACCAGCAGGGACAGGGGGGACCAGCCCCAGCATTTT. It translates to CATSRDRGDQPQHF.

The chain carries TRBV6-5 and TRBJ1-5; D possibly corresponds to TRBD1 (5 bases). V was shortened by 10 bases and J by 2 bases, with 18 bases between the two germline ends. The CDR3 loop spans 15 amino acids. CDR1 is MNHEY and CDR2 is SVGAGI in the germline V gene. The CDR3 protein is CATYVGGSGNQPQHF. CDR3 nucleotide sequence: TGTGCCACCTACGTGGGGGGAAGTGGCAATCAGCCCCAGCATTTT.

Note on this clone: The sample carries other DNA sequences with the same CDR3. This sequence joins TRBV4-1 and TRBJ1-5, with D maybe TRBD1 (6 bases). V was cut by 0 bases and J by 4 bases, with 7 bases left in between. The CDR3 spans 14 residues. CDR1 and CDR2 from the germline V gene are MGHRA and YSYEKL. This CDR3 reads CASSQDRGNQPQHF. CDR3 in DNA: TGCGCCAGCAGCCAAGACAGGGGAAATCAGCCCCAGCATTTT.

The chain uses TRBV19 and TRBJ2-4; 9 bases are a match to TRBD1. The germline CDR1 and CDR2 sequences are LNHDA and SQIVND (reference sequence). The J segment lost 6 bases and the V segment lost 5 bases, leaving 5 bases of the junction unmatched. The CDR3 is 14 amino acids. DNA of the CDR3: TGTGCCAGTAGTGGGACAGGGAATAGAAACATTCAGTACTTC. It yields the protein CASSGTGNRNIQYF. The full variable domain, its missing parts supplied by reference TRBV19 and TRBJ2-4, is DGGITQSPKYLFRKEGQNVTLSCEQNLNHDAMYWYRQDPGQGLRLIYYSQIVNDFQKGDIAEGYSVSREKKESFPLTVTSAQKNPTAFYLCASSGTGNRNIQYFGAGTRLSVL.

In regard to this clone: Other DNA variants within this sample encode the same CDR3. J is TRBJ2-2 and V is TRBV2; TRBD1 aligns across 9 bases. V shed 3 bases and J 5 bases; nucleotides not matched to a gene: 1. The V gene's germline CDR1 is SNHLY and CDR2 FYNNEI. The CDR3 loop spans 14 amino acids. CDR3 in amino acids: CASSETGGTGELFF. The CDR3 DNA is TGTGCCAGCAGTGAGACAGGGGGAACCGGGGAGCTGTTTTTT.

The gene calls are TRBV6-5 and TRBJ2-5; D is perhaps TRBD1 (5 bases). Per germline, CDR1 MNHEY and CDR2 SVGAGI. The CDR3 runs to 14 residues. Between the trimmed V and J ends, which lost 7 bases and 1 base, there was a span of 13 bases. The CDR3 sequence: CASITGRIQETQYF. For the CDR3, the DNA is TGTGCCAGCATCACAGGACGGATCCAAGAGACCCAGTACTTC.

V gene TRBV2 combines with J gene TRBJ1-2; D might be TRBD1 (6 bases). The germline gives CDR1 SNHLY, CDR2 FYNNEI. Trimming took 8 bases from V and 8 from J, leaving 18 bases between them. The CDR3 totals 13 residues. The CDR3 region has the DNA TGTGCCAGCTGCGTTGGGGGCGCGAGGGGCTACACCTTC. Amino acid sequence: CASCVGGARGYTF.

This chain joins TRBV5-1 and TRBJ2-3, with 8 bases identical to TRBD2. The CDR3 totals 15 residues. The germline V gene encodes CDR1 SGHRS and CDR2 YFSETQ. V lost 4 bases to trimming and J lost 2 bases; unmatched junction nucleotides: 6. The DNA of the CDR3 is TGCGCCAGCAGCGAACTAGCGGTGATCACAGATACGCAGTATTTT. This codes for CASSELAVITDTQYF.

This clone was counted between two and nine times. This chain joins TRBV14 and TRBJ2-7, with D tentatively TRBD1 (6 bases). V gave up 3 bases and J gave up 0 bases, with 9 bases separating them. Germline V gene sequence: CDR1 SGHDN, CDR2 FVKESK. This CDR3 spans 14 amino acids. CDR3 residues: CASSHRDISYEQYF. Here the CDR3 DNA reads TGTGCCAGCAGCCATAGGGACATCTCCTACGAGCAGTACTTC.

The CDR3 DNA follows: TGCGCCAGCAGCGACCAGAACCCCGGACAGGGGTCCTACAATGAGCAGTTCTTC. Amino acid sequence: CASSDQNPGQGSYNEQFF. V gene TRBV10-1 combines with J gene TRBJ2-1, with 9 bases identical to TRBD1. The CDR3 is 18 residues long. J was trimmed by 1 base and V by 6 bases; bases with no gene match: 13. Germline assignment: CDR1 WNHNN and CDR2 SYGVQD (reference sequence).

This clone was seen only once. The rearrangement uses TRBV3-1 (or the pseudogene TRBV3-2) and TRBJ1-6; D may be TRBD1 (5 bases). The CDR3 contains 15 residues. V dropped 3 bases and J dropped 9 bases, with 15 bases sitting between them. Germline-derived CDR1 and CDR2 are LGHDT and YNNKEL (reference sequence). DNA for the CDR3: TGTGCCAGCAGCCAGAGTTTGGGGCTCCTTTCACCCCTCCACTTT. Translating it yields CASSQSLGLLSPLHF.

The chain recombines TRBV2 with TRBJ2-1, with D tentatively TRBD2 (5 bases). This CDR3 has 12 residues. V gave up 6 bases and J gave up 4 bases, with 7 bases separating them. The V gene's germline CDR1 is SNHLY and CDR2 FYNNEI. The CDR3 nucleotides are TGTGCCAGCAGGGACTTTTACAATGAGCAGTTCTTC. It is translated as CASRDFYNEQFF. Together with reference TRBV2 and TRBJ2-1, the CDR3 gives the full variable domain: EPEVTQTPSHQVTQMGQEVILRCVPISNHLYFYWYRQILGQKVEFLVSFYNNEISEKSEIFDDQFSVERPDGSNFTLKIRSTKLEDSAMYFCASRDFYNEQFFGPGTRLTVL.

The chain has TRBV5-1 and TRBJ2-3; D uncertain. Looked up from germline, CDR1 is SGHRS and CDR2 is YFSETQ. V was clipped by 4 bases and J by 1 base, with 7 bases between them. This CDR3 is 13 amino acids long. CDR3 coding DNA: TGCGCCAGCAGCCCCCAGGGCACAGATACGCAGTATTTT. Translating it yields CASSPQGTDTQYF.

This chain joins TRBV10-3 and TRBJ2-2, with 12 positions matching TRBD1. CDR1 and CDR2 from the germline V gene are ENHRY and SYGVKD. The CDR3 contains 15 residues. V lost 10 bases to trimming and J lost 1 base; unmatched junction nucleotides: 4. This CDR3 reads CATGTGGRNTGELFF. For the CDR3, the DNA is TGTGCCACCGGGACAGGGGGCAGGAACACCGGGGAGCTGTTTTTT.

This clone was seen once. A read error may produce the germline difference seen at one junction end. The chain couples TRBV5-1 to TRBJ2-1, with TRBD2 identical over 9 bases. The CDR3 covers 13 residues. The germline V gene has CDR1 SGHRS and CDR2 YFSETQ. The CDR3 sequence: CASTSGEYTEQFF. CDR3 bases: TGCGCCAGCACTAGCGGGGAATACACTGAGCAGTTCTTC.

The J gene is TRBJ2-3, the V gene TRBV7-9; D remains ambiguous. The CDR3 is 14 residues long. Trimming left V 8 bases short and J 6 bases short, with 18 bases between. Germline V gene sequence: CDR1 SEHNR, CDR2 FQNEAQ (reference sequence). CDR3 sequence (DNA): TGTGCCAGCGAAGAATCCGACACCCCCGATACGCAGTATTTT. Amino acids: CASEESDTPDTQYF.

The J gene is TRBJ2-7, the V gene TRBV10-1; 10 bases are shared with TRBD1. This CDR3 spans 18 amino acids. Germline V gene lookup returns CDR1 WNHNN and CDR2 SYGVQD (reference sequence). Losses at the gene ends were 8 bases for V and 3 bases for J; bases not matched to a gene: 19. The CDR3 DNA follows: TGCGCCAGCCCCGCCCGGGACAGGGGCCCTCCCCCCTACTACGAGCAGTACTTC. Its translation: CASPARDRGPPPYYEQYF.

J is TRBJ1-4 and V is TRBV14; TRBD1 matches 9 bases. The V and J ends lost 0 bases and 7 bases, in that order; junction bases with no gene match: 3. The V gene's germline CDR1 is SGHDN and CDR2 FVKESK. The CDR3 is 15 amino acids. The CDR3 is CASSQERQGVEKLFF. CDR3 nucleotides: TGTGCCAGCAGCCAAGAAAGACAGGGGGTTGAAAAACTGTTTTTT.